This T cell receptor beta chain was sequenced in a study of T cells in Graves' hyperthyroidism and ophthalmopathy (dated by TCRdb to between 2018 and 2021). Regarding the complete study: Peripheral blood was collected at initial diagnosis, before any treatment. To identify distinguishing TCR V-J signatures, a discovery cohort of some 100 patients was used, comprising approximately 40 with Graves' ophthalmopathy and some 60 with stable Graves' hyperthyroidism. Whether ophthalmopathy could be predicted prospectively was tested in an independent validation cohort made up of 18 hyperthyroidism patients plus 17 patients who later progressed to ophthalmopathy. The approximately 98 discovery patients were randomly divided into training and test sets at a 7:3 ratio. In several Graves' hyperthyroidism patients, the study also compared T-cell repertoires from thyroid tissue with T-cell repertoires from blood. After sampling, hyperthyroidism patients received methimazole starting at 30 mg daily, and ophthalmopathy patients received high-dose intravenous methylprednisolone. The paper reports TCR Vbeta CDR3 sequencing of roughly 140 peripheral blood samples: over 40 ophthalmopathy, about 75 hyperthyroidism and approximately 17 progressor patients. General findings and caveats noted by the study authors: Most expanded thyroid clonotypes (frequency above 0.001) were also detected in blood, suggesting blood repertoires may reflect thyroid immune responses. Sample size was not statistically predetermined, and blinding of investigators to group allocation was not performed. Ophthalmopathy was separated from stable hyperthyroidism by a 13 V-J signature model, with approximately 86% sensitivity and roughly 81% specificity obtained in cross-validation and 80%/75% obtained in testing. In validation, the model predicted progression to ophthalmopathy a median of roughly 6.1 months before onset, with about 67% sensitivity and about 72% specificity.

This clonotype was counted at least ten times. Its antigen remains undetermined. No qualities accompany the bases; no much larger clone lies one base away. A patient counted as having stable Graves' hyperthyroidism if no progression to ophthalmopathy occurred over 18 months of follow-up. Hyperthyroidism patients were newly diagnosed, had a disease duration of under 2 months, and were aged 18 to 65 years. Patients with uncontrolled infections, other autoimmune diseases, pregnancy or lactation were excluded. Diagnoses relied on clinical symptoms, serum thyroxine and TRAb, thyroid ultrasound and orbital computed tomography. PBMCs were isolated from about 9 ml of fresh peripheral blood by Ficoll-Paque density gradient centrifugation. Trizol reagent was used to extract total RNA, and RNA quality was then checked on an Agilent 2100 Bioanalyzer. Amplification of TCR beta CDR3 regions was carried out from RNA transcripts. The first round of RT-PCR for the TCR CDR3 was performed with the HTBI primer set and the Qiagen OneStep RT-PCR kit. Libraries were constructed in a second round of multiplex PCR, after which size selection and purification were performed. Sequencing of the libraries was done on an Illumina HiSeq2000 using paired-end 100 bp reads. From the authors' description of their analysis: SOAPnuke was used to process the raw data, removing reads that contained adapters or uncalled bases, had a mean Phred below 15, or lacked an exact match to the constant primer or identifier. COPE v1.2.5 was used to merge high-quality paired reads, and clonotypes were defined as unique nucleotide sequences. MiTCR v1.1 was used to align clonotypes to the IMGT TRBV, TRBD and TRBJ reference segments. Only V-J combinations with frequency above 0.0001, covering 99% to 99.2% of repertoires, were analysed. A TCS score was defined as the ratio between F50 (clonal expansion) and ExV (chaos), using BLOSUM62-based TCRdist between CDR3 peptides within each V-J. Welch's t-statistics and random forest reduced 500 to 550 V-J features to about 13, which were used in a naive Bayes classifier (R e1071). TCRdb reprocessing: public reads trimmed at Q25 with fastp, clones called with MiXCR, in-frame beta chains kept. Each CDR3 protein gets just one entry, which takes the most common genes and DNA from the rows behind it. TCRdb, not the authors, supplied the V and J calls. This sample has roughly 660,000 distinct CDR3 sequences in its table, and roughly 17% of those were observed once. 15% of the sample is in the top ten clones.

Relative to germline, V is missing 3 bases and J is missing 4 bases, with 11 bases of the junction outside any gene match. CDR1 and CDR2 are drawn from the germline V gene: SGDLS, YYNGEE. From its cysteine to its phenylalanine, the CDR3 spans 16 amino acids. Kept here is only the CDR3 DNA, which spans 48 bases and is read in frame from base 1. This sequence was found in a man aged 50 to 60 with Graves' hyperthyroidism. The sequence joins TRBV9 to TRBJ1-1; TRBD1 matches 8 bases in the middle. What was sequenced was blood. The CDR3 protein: CASSGPQGALSTEAFF. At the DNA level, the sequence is TGTGCCAGCAGCGGACCGCAGGGGGCTTTGAGCACTGAAGCTTTCTTT.